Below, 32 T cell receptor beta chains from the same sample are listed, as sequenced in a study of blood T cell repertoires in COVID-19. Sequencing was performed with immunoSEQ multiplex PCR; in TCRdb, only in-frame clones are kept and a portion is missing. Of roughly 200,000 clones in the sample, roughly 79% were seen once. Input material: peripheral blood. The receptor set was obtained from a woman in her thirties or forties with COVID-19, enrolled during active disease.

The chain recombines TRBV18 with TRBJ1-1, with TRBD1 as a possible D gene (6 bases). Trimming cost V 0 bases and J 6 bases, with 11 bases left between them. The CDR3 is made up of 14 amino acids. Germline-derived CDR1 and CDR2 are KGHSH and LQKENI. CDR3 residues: CASSPPYRVAEAFF. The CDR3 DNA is TGTGCCAGCTCACCACCGTACAGGGTCGCTGAAGCTTTCTTT.

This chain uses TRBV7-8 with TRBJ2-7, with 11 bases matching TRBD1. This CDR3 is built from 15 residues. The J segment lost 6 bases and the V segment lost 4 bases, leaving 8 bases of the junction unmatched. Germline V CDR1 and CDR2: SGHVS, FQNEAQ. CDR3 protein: CASSWTGGPSAEQYV. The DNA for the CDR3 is TGTGCCAGCAGCTGGACAGGGGGCCCCTCAGCCGAGCAGTACGTC.

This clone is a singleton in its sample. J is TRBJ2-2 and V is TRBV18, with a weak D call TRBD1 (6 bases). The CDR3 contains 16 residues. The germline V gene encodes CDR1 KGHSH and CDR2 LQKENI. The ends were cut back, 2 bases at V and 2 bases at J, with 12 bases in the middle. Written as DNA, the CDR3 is TGTGCCAGCTCACCATATCAGGACAGAAACACCGGGGAGCTGTTTTTT. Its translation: CASSPYQDRNTGELFF. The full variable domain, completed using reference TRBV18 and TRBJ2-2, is NAGVMQNPRHLVRRRGQEARLRCSPMKGHSHVYWYRQLPEEGLKFMVYLQKENIIDESGMPKERFSAEFPKEGPSILRIQQVVRGDSAAYFCASSPYQDRNTGELFFGEGSRLTVL.

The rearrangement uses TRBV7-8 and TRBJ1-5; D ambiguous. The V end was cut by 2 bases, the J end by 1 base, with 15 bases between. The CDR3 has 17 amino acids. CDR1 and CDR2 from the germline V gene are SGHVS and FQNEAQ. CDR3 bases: TGTGCCAGCAGCTTATATGGCCGGGGAGGGAGCAATCAGCCCCAGCATTTT. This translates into CASSLYGRGGSNQPQHF.

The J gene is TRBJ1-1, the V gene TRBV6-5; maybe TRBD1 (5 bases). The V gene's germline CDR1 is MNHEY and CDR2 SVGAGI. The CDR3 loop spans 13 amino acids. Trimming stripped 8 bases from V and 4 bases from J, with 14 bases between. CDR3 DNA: TGTGCCAGCGGGGTACGGGGGGGCACTGAAGCTTTCTTT. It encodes CASGVRGGTEAFF.

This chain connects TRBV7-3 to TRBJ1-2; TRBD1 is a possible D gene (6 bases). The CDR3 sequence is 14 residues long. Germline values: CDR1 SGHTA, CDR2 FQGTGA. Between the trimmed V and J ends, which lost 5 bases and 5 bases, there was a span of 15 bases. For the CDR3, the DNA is TGTGCCAGCAGCCCCTCGGGGGGCCGGTATGGCTACACCTTC. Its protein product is CASSPSGGRYGYTF.

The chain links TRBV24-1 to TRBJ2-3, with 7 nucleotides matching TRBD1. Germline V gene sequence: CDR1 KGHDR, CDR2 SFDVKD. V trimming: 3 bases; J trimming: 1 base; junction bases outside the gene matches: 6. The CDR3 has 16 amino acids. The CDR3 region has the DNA TGTGCCACCAGTGATCACCGGGACAGACGCACAGATACGCAGTATTTT. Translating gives CATSDHRDRRTDTQYF.

CDR3 DNA sequence: TGTGCCAGCAGAACCGGGACAGGATACACAGATACGCAGTATTTT. Translating it yields CASRTGTGYTDTQYF. The V and J genes are TRBV2 and TRBJ2-3, with 8 positions matching TRBD1. The CDR3 consists of 15 residues. The V and J ends lost 6 bases and 2 bases, in that order; junction bases with no gene match: 7. Germline V gene sequence: CDR1 SNHLY, CDR2 FYNNEI.

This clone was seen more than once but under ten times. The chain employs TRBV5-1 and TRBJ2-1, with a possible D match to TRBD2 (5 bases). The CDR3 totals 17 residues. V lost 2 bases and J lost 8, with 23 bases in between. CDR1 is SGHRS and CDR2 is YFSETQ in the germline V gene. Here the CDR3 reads CASSFRTRDYSNHEQFF. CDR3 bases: TGCGCCAGCAGCTTTAGGACCCGGGATTATAGCAACCATGAGCAGTTCTTC.

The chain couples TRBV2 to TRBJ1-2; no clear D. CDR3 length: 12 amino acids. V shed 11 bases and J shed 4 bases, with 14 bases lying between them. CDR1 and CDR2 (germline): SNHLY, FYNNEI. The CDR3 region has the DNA TGTGCCGGCCTCGGGTCGTTCTATGGCTACACCTTC. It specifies CAGLGSFYGYTF.

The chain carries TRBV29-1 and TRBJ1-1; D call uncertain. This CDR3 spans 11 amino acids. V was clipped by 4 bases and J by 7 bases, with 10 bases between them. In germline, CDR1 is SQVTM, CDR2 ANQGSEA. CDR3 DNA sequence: TGCAGCGTTGTGAGGGTGGATGAAGCTTTCTTT. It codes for CSVVRVDEAFF.

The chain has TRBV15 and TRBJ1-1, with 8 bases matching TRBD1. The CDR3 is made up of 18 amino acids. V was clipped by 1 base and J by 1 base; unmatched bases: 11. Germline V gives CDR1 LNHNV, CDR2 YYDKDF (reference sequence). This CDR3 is CATSRGPATGAGNTEAFF. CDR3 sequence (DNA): TGTGCCACCAGCAGAGGCCCCGCGACAGGGGCCGGGAACACTGAAGCTTTCTTT. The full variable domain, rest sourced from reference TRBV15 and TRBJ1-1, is DAMVIQNPRYQVTQFGKPVTLSCSQTLNHNVMYWYQQKSSQAPKLLFHYYDKDFNNEADTPDNFQSRRPNTSFCFLDIRSPGLGDTAMYLCATSRGPATGAGNTEAFFGQGTRLTVV.

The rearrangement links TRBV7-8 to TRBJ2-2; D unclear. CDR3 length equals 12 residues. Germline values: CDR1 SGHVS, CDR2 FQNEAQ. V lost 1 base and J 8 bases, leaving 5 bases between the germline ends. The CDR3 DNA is TGTGCCAGCAGCTTAGTCGGGGGGGAGCTGTTTTTT. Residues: CASSLVGGELFF.

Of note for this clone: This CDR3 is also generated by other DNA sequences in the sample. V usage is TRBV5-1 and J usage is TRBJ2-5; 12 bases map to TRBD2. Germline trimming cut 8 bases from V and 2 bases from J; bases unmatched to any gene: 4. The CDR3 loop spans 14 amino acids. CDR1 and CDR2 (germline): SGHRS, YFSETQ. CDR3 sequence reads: CASRGLAGQETQYF. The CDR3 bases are TGCGCCAGTAGGGGACTAGCGGGTCAAGAGACCCAGTACTTC.

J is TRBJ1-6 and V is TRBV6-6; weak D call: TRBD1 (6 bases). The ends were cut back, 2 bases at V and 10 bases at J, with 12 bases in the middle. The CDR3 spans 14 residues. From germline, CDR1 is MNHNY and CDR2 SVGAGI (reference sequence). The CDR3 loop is CASSYGQQGSPLHF. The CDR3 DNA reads TGTGCCAGCAGTTACGGACAGCAGGGGTCACCCCTCCACTTT.

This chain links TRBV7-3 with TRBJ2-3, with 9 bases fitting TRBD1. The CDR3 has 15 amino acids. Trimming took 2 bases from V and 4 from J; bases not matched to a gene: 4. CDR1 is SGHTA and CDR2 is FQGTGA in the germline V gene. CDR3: CASSLGTGKADTQYF. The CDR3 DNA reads TGTGCCAGCAGCTTAGGGACAGGGAAGGCAGATACGCAGTATTTT.

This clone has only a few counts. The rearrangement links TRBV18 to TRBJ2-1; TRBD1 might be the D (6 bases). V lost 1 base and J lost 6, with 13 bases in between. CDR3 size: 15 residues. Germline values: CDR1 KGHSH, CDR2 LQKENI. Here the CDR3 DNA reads TGTGCCAGCTCACCACAACAGGGTTCGTTCAATGAGCAGTTCTTC. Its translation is CASSPQQGSFNEQFF.

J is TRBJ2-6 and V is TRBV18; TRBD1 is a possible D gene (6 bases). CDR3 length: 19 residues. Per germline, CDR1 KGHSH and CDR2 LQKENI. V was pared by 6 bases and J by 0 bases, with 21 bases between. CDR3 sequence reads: CASSPGTGTMSSGANVLTF. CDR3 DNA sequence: TGTGCCAGCTCCCCTGGAACCGGGACAATGAGCTCTGGGGCCAACGTCCTGACTTTC.

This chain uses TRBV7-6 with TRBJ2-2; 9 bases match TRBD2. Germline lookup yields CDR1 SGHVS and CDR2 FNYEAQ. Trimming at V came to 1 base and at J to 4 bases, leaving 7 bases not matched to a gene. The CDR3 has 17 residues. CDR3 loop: CASSLVAGVRTTGELFF. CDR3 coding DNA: TGTGCCAGCAGCTTAGTAGCGGGGGTTCGGACCACCGGGGAGCTGTTTTTT.

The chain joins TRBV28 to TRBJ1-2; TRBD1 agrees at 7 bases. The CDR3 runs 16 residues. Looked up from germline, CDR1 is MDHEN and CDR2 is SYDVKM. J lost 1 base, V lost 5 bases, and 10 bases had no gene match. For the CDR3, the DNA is TGTGCCAGCAGTGGTTCGGTTGGGACAGTTAACTATGGCTACACCTTC. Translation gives CASSGSVGTVNYGYTF.

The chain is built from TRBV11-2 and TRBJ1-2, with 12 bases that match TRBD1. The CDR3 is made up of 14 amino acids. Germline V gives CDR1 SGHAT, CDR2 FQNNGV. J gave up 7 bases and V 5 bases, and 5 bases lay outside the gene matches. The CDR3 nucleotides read TGTGCCAGCAGCCCCGGGACAGGGGGCCTTGGCTACACCTTC. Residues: CASSPGTGGLGYTF.

This CDR3 is CASRRGMNTEAFF. Written as DNA, the CDR3 is TGCGCCAGCAGAAGGGGAATGAACACTGAAGCTTTCTTT. The chain has TRBV4-1 and TRBJ1-1; TRBD1 might be the D (5 bases). V was pared by 6 bases and J by 0 bases, with 8 bases between. Germline V gene data show CDR1 as MGHRA and CDR2 as YSYEKL. The CDR3 has 13 residues.

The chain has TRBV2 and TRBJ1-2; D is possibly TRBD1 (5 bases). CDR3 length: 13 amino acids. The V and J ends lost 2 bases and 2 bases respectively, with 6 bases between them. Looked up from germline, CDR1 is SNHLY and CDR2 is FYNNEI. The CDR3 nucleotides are TGTGCCAGCAGTGAACCAGGGAACTATGGCTACACCTTC. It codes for CASSEPGNYGYTF. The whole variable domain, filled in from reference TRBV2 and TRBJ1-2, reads EPEVTQTPSHQVTQMGQEVILRCVPISNHLYFYWYRQILGQKVEFLVSFYNNEISEKSEIFDDQFSVERPDGSNFTLKIRSTKLEDSAMYFCASSEPGNYGYTFGSGTRLTVV.

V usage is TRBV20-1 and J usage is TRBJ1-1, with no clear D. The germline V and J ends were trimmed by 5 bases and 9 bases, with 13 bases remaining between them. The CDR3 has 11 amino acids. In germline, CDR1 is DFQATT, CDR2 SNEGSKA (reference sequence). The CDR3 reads CSAVSPIQAFF. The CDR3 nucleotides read TGCAGTGCTGTCAGTCCCATCCAAGCTTTCTTT.

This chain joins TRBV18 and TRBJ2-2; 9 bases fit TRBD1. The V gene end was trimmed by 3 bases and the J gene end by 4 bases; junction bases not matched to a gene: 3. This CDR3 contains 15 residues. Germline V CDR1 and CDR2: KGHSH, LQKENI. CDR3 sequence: CASSPTGGITGELFF. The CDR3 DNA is TGTGCCAGCTCACCTACAGGGGGCATCACCGGGGAGCTGTTTTTT.

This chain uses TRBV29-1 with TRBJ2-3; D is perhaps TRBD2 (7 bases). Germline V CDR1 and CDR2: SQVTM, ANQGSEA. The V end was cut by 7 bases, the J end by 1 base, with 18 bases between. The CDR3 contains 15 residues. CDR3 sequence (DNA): TGCAGCGCAATACTGGGGCGGGGGCGCACAGATACGCAGTATTTT. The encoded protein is CSAILGRGRTDTQYF.

CDR3 region: CASSHSQLNNEQFF. CDR3 sequence (DNA): TGTGCCAGCAGCCATTCCCAACTCAACAATGAGCAGTTCTTC. The gene calls are TRBV11-3 and TRBJ2-1, with D hard to call. CDR1 SGHNT and CDR2 YENEEA come from the germline V gene. With 5 bases removed from V and 5 bases from J, the gap between germline ends came to 13 bases. CDR3 length: 14 residues.

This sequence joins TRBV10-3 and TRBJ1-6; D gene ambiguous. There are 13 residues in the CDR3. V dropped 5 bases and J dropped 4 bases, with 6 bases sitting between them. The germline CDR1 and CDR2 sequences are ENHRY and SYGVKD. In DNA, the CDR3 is TGTGCCATCAGTTTCAGATATAATTCACCCCTCCACTTT. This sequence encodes CAISFRYNSPLHF.

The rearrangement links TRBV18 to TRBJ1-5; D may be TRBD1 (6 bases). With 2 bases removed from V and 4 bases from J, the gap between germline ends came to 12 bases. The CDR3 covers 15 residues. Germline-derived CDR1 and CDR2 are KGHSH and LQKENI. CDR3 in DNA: TGTGCCAGCTCACCAAGAGACAGGCTTAATCAGCCCCAGCATTTT. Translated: CASSPRDRLNQPQHF.

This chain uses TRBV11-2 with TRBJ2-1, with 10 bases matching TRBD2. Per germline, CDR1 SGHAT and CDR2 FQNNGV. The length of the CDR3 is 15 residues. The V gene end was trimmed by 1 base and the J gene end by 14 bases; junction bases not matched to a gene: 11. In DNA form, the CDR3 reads TGTGCCAGCAGCTTAGGGTCGGAAGCGGGAGGGTTTGAGTTCTTC. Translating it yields CASSLGSEAGGFEFF. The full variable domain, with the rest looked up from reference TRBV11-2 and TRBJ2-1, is EAGVAQSPRYKIIEKRQSVAFWCNPISGHATLYWYQQILGQGPKLLIQFQNNGVVDDSQLPKDRFSAERLKGVDSTLKIQPAKLEDSAVYLCASSLGSEAGGFEFFGPGTRLTVL.

The CDR3 sequence is CASRTGTTHYNEQFF. In DNA form, the CDR3 reads TGTGCCAGCAGGACCGGGACTACCCATTACAATGAGCAGTTCTTC. The chain couples TRBV6-5 to TRBJ2-1; 7 bases are a match to TRBD2. Germline CDR1 and CDR2: MNHEY and SVGAGI. Trimming took 6 bases from V and 4 from J; bases not matched to a gene: 9. This CDR3 spans 15 amino acids.

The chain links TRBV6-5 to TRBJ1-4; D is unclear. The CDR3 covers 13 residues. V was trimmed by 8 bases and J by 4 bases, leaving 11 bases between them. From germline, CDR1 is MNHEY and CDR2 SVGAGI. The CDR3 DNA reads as TGTGCCAGCGGTCCGCGGGGTAATGAAAAACTGTTTTTT. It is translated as CASGPRGNEKLFF.